One sample yielded the 8 T cell receptor beta chains listed below, sequenced in a study of blood T cells in healthy people across ages. For the second PCR, which ran for roughly 7 to 11 cycles, a sample-barcoded 5' primer and a J-beta primer mix were used. TCRdb reprocessed the 5' RACE reads via MiXCR and lists one record per CDR3 protein. The sample lists over 1.5 million distinct CDR3 sequences; roughly 50% were seen once. The sample taken for sequencing was blood. These receptor sequences come from a middle-aged woman in good health.

The V call is TRBV7-2, the J call TRBJ1-5, with 7 bases fitting TRBD1. V was pared by 4 bases and J by 6 bases, with 6 bases of the junction left unmatched. Germline CDR1 reads SGHTA; CDR2 reads FQGNSA. The CDR3 length is 14 residues. The CDR3 DNA sequence: TGTGCCAGCAGCTCCGACAGGGATCGTCAGCCCCAGCATTTT. It codes for CASSSDRDRQPQHF.

V is TRBV11-2 and J is TRBJ2-2; D unresolved. The CDR3 is 15 residues long. CDR1 is SGHAT, CDR2 FQNNGV, per germline. Trimming shortened V by 0 bases and J by 4 bases, and 9 bases separated the two germline ends. The CDR3 is CASSLDLRTTGELFF. The DNA for the CDR3 is TGTGCCAGCAGCTTAGATTTAAGAACCACCGGGGAGCTGTTTTTT.

This chain uses TRBV4-3 with TRBJ2-5, with 10 bases that match TRBD2. Germline CDR1 reads LGHNA; CDR2 reads YSLEER. The CDR3 runs 17 residues. J gave up 11 bases and V 1 base, and 16 bases lay outside the gene matches. CDR3 nucleotides: TGCGCCAGCAGCCAAGTAGTGAGCGGGGGGGCCTTGGCTGAGCAGTACTTC. Amino acids: CASSQVVSGGALAEQYF.

The chain employs TRBV20-1 and TRBJ2-3; a weak D match, TRBD1 (6 bases). This CDR3 has 15 residues. The germline gives CDR1 DFQATT, CDR2 SNEGSKA (reference sequence). Between the trimmed V and J ends, which lost 3 bases and 0 bases, there was a span of 13 bases. The CDR3 nucleotides are TGCAGTGCTAGTAACAGGGAGACTAGCACAGATACGCAGTATTTT. Translating it yields CSASNRETSTDTQYF.

The chain links TRBV19 to TRBJ1-5; D may be TRBD1 (5 bases). The CDR3 runs 12 residues. Germline V gives CDR1 LNHDA, CDR2 SQIVND (reference sequence). Trimming pared 6 bases from V and 7 bases from J, leaving 10 bases between. The CDR3 DNA follows: TGTGCCAGTAGGCAGGGTGCCCAGCCCCAGCATTTT. This gives the protein CASRQGAQPQHF.

This clonotype turned up a few times. The CDR3 nucleotides are TGTGCCAGCAGTCCCCAAACAGGGTCAGGCGAGCAGTACTTC. This gives the protein CASSPQTGSGEQYF. The chain combines TRBV6-1 with TRBJ2-7; a possible D gene is TRBD1 (6 bases). Germline lookup yields CDR1 MNHNS and CDR2 SASEGT. V was clipped by 5 bases and J by 6 bases, with 17 bases between them. The CDR3 runs to 14 residues.

This clonotype was seen a handful of times. The rearrangement links TRBV10-3 to TRBJ2-1; D gene uncertain. From germline, CDR1 is ENHRY and CDR2 SYGVKD. CDR3 length equals 13 residues. The ends were cut back, 7 bases at V and 1 base at J, with 8 bases in the middle. The CDR3 nucleotides are TGTGCCATCACTCAGGCATCCTACAATGAGCAGTTCTTC. Translating it yields CAITQASYNEQFF.

The rearrangement links TRBV12-3 or TRBV12-4 to TRBJ1-5; D call uncertain. CDR3 size: 13 residues. V was cut by 5 bases and J by 4 bases, with 9 bases left in between. CDR3 protein: CASSPQVNQPQHF. The DNA of the CDR3 is TGTGCCAGCAGTCCCCAGGTAAATCAGCCCCAGCATTTT.